What follows describes a single T cell receptor beta chain. The antigen remains undetermined. Sequencing of the DNA from cultured CD4+ T cells was carried out with the Oncomine TCR Beta short-read assay. Using its own MiXCR run on the PCR reads, TCRdb lists one record per CDR3 protein. The table has about 14,000 distinct CDR3 sequences, about half seen once. This sample was included in a study of vaccination and CD4 T cells after COVID-19. The CDR3 length is 14 residues. Germline assignment: CDR1 SNHLY and CDR2 FYNNEI. Trimming stripped 8 bases from V and 3 bases from J, with 13 bases between. Documented treatment: roughly 11-day PBMC culture with coronavirus spike peptide pools or control peptides (ViraFEST assay).

What was sequenced was CD4+ T cells from blood, cultured in vitro. The source of this sequence is a human donor who had recovered from COVID-19. This chain links TRBV2 with TRBJ2-2, with D possibly being TRBD2 (5 bases). In DNA, the CDR3 is TGTGCCAGCGAGGGATATACGGACACCGGGGAGCTGTTTTTT. Protein product: CASEGYTDTGELFF.